In its sample, the clone carrying this T cell receptor beta chain was seen a few times. Its antigen is currently unknown. In germline, CDR1 is DFQATT, CDR2 SNEGSKA (reference sequence). The CDR3 runs to 12 residues. V dropped 5 bases and J dropped 1 base, with 8 bases sitting between them. These data originate in a study of vaccination and CD4 T cells after COVID-19. General study results and limits: Median counts of SARS-CoV-2-reactive clonotypes increased from approximately 21 to 40; this difference was not significant.

Treatment meaning: approximately 9-day PBMC culture with coronavirus spike peptide pools or control peptides (ViraFEST assay). Millions of PBMCs went into each well for culture with approximately 9.4 IU/ml IL-2 and 7.5 to 10 ug/ml peptide pools. CD4+ T cells that had been cultured provided DNA sequenced with the Oncomine TCR Beta short-read assay. After culture, CD4+ T cells served as the source for genomic DNA extraction. In TCRdb, the PCR reads were re-called with MiXCR into one record per CDR3 protein. Of about 13,000 distinct CDR3 sequences in the sample, approximately 45% were seen once. The chain recombines TRBV20-1 with TRBJ1-1; D unresolved. The sequenced sample was CD4+ T cells from blood, cultured in vitro, obtained after SARS-CoV-2 vaccination. This sequence was found in a human donor who had recovered from COVID-19. The CDR3 sequence is CSAWERNTEAFF. CDR3 nucleotide sequence: TGCAGTGCTTGGGAGCGGAACACTGAAGCTTTCTTT.